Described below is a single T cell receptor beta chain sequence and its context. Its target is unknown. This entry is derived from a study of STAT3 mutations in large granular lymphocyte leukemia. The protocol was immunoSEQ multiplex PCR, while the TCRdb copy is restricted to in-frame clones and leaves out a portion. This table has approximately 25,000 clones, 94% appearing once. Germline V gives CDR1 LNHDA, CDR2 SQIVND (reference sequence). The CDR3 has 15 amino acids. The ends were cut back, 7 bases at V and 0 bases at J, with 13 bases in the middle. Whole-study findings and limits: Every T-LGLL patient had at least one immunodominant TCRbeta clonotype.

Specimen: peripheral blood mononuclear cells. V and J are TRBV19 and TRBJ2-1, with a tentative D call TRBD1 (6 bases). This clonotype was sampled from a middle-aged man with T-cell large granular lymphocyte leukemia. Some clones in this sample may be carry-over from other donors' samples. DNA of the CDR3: TGTGCCAGTACCTCCAGGGGTGCCTCCTACAATGAGCAGTTCTTC. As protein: CASTSRGASYNEQFF.